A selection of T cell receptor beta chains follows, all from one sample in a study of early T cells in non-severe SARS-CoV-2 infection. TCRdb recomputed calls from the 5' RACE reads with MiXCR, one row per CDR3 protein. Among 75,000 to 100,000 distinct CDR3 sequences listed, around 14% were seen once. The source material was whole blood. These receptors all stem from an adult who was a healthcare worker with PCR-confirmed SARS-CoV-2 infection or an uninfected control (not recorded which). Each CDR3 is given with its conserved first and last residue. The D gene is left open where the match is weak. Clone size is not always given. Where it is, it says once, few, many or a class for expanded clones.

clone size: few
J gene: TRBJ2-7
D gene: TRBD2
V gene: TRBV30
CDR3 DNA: TGTGCCTGCCAACCCCTAGCGGCCGAGCAGTACTTC
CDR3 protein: CACQPLAAEQYF

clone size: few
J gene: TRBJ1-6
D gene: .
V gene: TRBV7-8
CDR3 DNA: TGTGCCAGCAGTGCTATGACAGCTCATAATTCACCCCTCCACTTT
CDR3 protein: CASSAMTAHNSPLHF

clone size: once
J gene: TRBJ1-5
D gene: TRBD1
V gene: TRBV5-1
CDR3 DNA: TGCGCCAGCAGCGCGGGGACAGGGGCTGGGCAGCCCCAGCATTTT
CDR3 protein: CASSAGTGAGQPQHF

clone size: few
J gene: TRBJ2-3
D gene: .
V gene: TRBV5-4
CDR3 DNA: TGTGCCAGCAGCCCCCGACAGGAGGCGGATACGCAGTATTTT
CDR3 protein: CASSPRQEADTQYF

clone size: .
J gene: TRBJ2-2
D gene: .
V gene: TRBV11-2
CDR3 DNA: TGTGCCAGCAGCTTAGGCCCGGGGCGCACCGGGGAGCTGTTTTTT
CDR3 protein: CASSLGPGRTGELFF

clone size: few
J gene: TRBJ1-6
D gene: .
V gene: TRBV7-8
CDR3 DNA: TGTGCCAGCAGCTTTTACAGGGTAGATAATTCACCCCTCCACTTT
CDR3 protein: CASSFYRVDNSPLHF

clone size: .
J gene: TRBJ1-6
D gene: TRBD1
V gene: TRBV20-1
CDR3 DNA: TGCAGTGCTAGGATGGACAGGGTGATCCACTTT
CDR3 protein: CSARMDRVIHF

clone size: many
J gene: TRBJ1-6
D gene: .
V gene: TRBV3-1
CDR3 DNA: TGTGCCAGCGGAGGGAATTCACCCCTCCACTTT
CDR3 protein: CASGGNSPLHF

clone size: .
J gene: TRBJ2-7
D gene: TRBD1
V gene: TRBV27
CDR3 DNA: TGTGCCAGCAGTCCGGGACAGGGGCGCCGATACGAGCAGTACTTC
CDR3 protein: CASSPGQGRRYEQYF

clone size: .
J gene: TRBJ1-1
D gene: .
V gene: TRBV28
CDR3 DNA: TGTGCCAGCAGTTTACAGGGCCCTGAAGCTTTCTTT
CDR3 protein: CASSLQGPEAFF

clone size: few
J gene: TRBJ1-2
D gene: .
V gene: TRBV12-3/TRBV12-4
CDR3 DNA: TGTGCCAGCAGTAAACAGACACCATATGGCTACACCTTC
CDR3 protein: CASSKQTPYGYTF

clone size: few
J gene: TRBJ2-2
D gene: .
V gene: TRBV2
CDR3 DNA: TGTGCCAGCAGTGAAAACGGGAACACCGGGGAGCTGTTTTTT
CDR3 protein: CASSENGNTGELFF

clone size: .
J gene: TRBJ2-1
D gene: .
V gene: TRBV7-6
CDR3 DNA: TGTGCCAGCAGCTTGTATGCCCCCTACAATGAGCAGTTCTTC
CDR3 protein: CASSLYAPYNEQFF

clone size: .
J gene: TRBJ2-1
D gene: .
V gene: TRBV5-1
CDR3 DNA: TGCGCCAGCAGCTGGGGAACTAGGGGAGGCAATGAGCAGTTCTTC
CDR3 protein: CASSWGTRGGNEQFF

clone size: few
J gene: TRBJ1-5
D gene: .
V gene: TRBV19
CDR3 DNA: TGTGCCAGTAACGTAAGGGGAAATCAGCCCCAGCATTTT
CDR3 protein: CASNVRGNQPQHF

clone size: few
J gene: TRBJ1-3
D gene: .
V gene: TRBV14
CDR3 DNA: TGTGCCAGCAGCCCAGGATACAAGAGCTCTGGAAACACCATATATTTT
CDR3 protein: CASSPGYKSSGNTIYF

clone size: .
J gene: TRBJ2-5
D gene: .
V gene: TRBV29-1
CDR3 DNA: TGCAGCGTTGGGGTCGGTGGGACCCAGTACTTC
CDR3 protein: CSVGVGGTQYF